The 5 T cell receptor beta chains presented below share a single source sample, sequenced in a study of shared clonotypes between healthy human individuals. TCRdb keeps only in-frame clones here, not all; method: immunoSEQ multiplex PCR. The repertoire holds 2 million to 2.5 million clones, with roughly 93% as singletons. Material for sequencing was naive CD4+ T cells from PBMCs. Subset specified: CD45RA+ positively selected. The receptors come from a man between 18 and 35 years old in good health. Some clones in this sample may be carry-over from other donors' samples.

This chain joins TRBV5-6 and TRBJ2-7; possibly TRBD1 for D (5 bases). Trimming shortened V by 0 bases and J by 3 bases, and 13 bases separated the two germline ends. Germline lookup yields CDR1 SGHDT and CDR2 YYEEEE. The CDR3 extends over 15 amino acids. The CDR3 here is CASSLGQGNSYEQYF. CDR3 DNA sequence: TGTGCCAGCAGCTTGGGGCAGGGAAACAGCTACGAGCAGTACTTC.

The V gene is TRBV27, the J gene TRBJ2-7, with 7 bases aligning to TRBD2. The junction had 17 bases not matched to a gene; V was cut back by 1 base and J by 2 bases. Germline CDR1 and CDR2: MNHEY and SMNVEV (reference sequence). The CDR3 loop spans 19 amino acids. Here the CDR3 DNA reads TGTGCCAGCAGTTTATGGTGGGAGGGGACGGCCGGTCTCCCCTACGAGCAGTACTTC. Translating gives CASSLWWEGTAGLPYEQYF.

V is TRBV11-2 and J is TRBJ2-7, with 7 positions matching TRBD2. This CDR3 comprises 15 residues. V was clipped by 3 bases and J by 3 bases; unmatched bases: 8. Germline-derived CDR1 and CDR2 are SGHAT and FQNNGV. CDR3 nucleotide sequence: TGTGCCAGCAGCTTGGGGGGGAGTGGGCTCTACGAGCAGTACTTC. It encodes CASSLGGSGLYEQYF.

The chain recombines TRBV7-2 with TRBJ1-1; D not resolved. The CDR3 spans 15 residues. V lost 0 bases, J lost 5 bases, and 13 bases lay in between. Looked up from germline, CDR1 is SGHTA and CDR2 is FQGNSA. CDR3 residues: CASSLAMRVGTEAFF. In DNA, the CDR3 is TGTGCCAGCAGCTTAGCGATGAGGGTCGGGACTGAAGCTTTCTTT.

The chain couples TRBV15 to TRBJ2-1; perhaps D is TRBD1 or TRBD2 (6 bases each). This CDR3 is built from 15 residues. Germline V lookup: CDR1 LNHNV, CDR2 YYDKDF (reference sequence). V was trimmed by 4 bases and J by 6 bases, leaving 16 bases between them. The CDR3 here is CATSILSRGGNEQFF. CDR3 in DNA: TGTGCCACCAGCATACTCTCCAGGGGAGGCAATGAGCAGTTCTTC.